Here is one T cell receptor beta chain with its context. Its target is unknown. Clones were sequenced by immunoSEQ multiplex PCR, and TCRdb holds only the in-frame ones, with some missing. The sample has about 40,000 clones, approximately 88% seen once. This record belongs to a study of OX40 agonist ivuxolimab in advanced cancers. Study as a whole: Hepatocellular carcinoma, melanoma, renal cell or head and neck cancer affected the dose-escalation patients. Patients achieving partial responses numbered three: one hepatocellular carcinoma case and two cutaneous melanoma cases. Study-level results: CD4+ and CD8+ T cells in blood underwent clonal expansion by week 6 at 0.1 to 3.0 mg/kg.

The CDR3 spans 15 residues. Germline V CDR1 and CDR2: LNHDA, SQIVND (reference sequence). Losses at the gene ends were 4 bases for V and 3 bases for J; bases not matched to a gene: 9. This sequence joins TRBV19 and TRBJ2-7; 7 bases map to TRBD2. Here the sequenced sample was CD4+ or CD8+ T cells sorted from blood, taken in a trial of the OX40 agonist ivuxolimab. This receptor was taken from an adult with an advanced solid tumor such as melanoma, head and neck, liver or kidney cancer. CDR3 nucleotide sequence: TGTGCCAGTAGTACGGTTCAGCGGGACTACTACGAGCAGTACTTC. Protein product: CASSTVQRDYYEQYF.